This T cell receptor (beta chain) was sequenced during a study of tumor-infiltrating lymphocytes in primary liver carcinoma. Study observations and caveats: The top-250-clone fraction was significantly higher in tumors than in blood (p = 0.039). Merely some 7.5-25% of top clones spanned all five tumor regions.

In this sample, this clonotype turned up many times. Its target is unknown. The tissue used was unsorted bulk material of roughly 17-34 mg. RNA and DNA were co-extracted from it with the AllPrep DNA/RNA mini kit. The patients had histopathologically diagnosed primary liver carcinoma, and their disease was treated by surgical resection. Chronic HBV infection, untreated so far, was present in the patients. After removal of 4 bases from V and 0 bases from J, the junction contained 2 bases not matched to a gene. The CDR3 is made up of 15 amino acids. Germline V gene lookup returns CDR1 ENHRY and CDR2 SYGVKD. A primer in the constant region served to generate TCR beta cDNA from about 470 ng of total RNA. Three rounds of nested multiplex PCR with slightly modified ARM-PCR produced TCR beta libraries. TRBV1-TRBV30 forward primers and a C-beta reverse primer were used in the first two PCR rounds, which each ran for approximately 10 cycles. TCRdb recomputed calls from the multiplex PCR reads with MiXCR, one row per CDR3 protein. The sample consists of about 74,000 distinct CDR3 sequences, roughly 69% of them appearing once.

Sequencing used liver tumor tissue from sampling region 4. Sample subset: tumor region T4, right-lateral pole. The J gene is TRBJ2-2, the V gene TRBV10-3, with TRBD1 matching 7 bases. The clonotype was recovered from a man between 35 and 55 years old with primary liver carcinoma and hepatitis B virus infection. The CDR3 is CAISVGTANTGELFF. CDR3 nucleotides: TGTGCCATCAGTGTGGGGACAGCGAACACCGGGGAGCTGTTTTTT.